The sequence of this T cell receptor (beta chain) was determined in a study of CD8+ T cells in alopecia areata. General study results and limits: Significant decreases in scalp clonality and expanded CD8+ clones followed tofacitinib treatment.

The treatment denotes: oral pan-JAK inhibitor, 5-10 mg twice daily. Between the trimmed V and J ends, which lost 3 bases and 2 bases, there was a span of 15 bases. Germline values: CDR1 GTSNPN, CDR2 SVGIG (reference sequence). The CDR3 totals 15 residues. The authors extracted RNA and reverse transcribed it into cDNA as the sequencing template. Libraries were prepared by immunoSEQ multiplex PCR; TCRdb keeps only in-frame clonotypes and omits some of them. Seen here are 100,000 to 150,000 clones, about three fifths observed once, and the top ten hold approximately 31%. In its sample, this clone was seen a few times. Its specificity is unknown.

The chain is built from TRBV30 and TRBJ2-3, with a possible D match to TRBD2 (6 bases). The sequence was collected from a human donor with alopecia areata. The input for sequencing was CD8+ T cells sorted from blood, taken at week 4, from a patient treated with tofacitinib. As DNA, the CDR3 is TGTGCCTGGAGAACCCGAGCGGGCCTCACAGATACGCAGTATTTT. It encodes CAWRTRAGLTDTQYF.